The 10 T cell receptor beta chains reported below all come from one sample, sequenced in a study of blood T cell repertoires in COVID-19. The protocol was immunoSEQ multiplex PCR, while the TCRdb copy is restricted to in-frame clones and leaves out a portion. The sample yields 65,000 or so clones, 82% seen once. The sample was peripheral blood. These receptors all stem from a man aged 60 to 69 with acute or convalescent COVID-19.

The rearrangement uses TRBV4-1 and TRBJ2-1, with D possibly TRBD2 on 5 matching bases. CDR1 and CDR2 from the germline V gene are MGHRA and YSYEKL. The CDR3 length is 16 residues. V was pared by 3 bases and J by 0 bases, with 12 bases between. CDR3 region: CASSQESGSSYNEQFF. The CDR3 DNA reads TGCGCCAGCAGCCAGGAAAGCGGCAGCTCCTACAATGAGCAGTTCTTC.

The rearrangement uses TRBV11-2 and TRBJ2-2; D not certain. This CDR3 comprises 14 residues. V was trimmed by 7 bases and J by 4 bases, leaving 13 bases between them. The germline gives CDR1 SGHAT, CDR2 FQNNGV. The CDR3 reads CASTPIRITGELFF. CDR3 nucleotides: TGTGCCAGCACCCCAATCAGGATCACCGGGGAGCTGTTTTTT.

This clone was detected once. The gene calls are TRBV29-1 and TRBJ1-1; D ambiguous. The V end was cut by 8 bases, the J end by 0 bases, with 7 bases between. Germline CDR1 is SQVTM and CDR2 is ANQGSEA. This CDR3 has 11 residues. CDR3 in amino acids: CSFHLNTEAFF. CDR3 DNA: TGCAGCTTTCATCTGAACACTGAAGCTTTCTTT.

The CDR3: CASKVDRNNEKLFF. CDR3 sequence (DNA): TGTGCCAGCAAAGTGGACAGGAATAATGAAAAACTGTTTTTT. This chain joins TRBV2 and TRBJ1-4; 7 nucleotides agree with TRBD1. The CDR3 has 14 amino acids. The V and J ends lost 7 bases and 4 bases, in that order; junction bases with no gene match: 6. Germline CDR1 and CDR2: SNHLY and FYNNEI.

The chain is built from TRBV27 and TRBJ1-1; D is possibly TRBD1 (6 bases). Trimming removed 1 base at V and 11 bases at J, with 26 bases between. Germline V gene lookup returns CDR1 MNHEY and CDR2 SMNVEV (reference sequence). The CDR3 has 17 residues. CDR3 amino acids: CASSLYSGGRAVTGAFF. The DNA of the CDR3 is TGTGCCAGCAGTTTATATTCGGGGGGGCGCGCGGTAACAGGGGCTTTCTTT.

This clone appeared once. The J gene is TRBJ2-2, the V gene TRBV7-9; a weak D match, TRBD2 (5 bases). The CDR3 is 15 amino acids. CDR1 SEHNR and CDR2 FQNEAQ come from the germline V gene (reference sequence). Trimming shortened V by 0 bases and J by 3 bases, and 8 bases separated the two germline ends. The DNA for the CDR3 is TGTGCCAGCAGCTTAGCTGAGGAGGACACCGGGGAGCTGTTTTTT. Amino acids: CASSLAEEDTGELFF.

The rearrangement joins TRBV24-1 to TRBJ2-1; D perhaps matches TRBD1 (5 bases). This CDR3 is built from 13 residues. Trimming took 8 bases from V and 4 from J, leaving 11 bases between them. The germline gives CDR1 KGHDR, CDR2 SFDVKD. CDR3 amino acids: CATNKAGYNEQFF. CDR3 DNA: TGTGCCACCAATAAGGCAGGGTACAATGAGCAGTTCTTC.

The chain joins TRBV27 to TRBJ2-3; 14 positions match TRBD2. Germline CDR1 and CDR2: MNHEY and SMNVEV (reference sequence). The V and J ends lost 4 bases and 0 bases, in that order; junction bases with no gene match: 6. The CDR3 runs 18 residues. This chain's CDR3 is CASSSGLAGGTSTDTQYF. For the CDR3, the DNA is TGTGCCAGCAGTTCCGGACTAGCGGGGGGAACTAGCACAGATACGCAGTATTTT.

This rearrangement joins TRBV30 to TRBJ1-4, with D tentatively TRBD1 (6 bases). The V and J ends lost 4 bases and 5 bases respectively, with 8 bases between them. The CDR3 is 12 residues long. Germline V gene data show CDR1 as GTSNPN and CDR2 as SVGIG (reference sequence). DNA for the CDR3: TGTGCCTGGAACAGGGAAAATGAAAAACTGTTTTTT. It specifies CAWNRENEKLFF.

This clone turned up a few times. The chain employs TRBV30 and TRBJ2-3, with a tentative D call TRBD2 (5 bases). The CDR3 runs to 12 residues. CDR1 and CDR2 (germline): GTSNPN, SVGIG (reference sequence). V lost 5 bases, J lost 6 bases, and 12 bases lay in between. This CDR3 is CAWGLLVDTQYF. DNA of the CDR3: TGTGCCTGGGGACTGCTGGTGGATACGCAGTATTTT. The variable domain in full, with the rest retrieved from reference TRBV30 and TRBJ2-3, is SQTIHQWPATLVQPVGSPLSLECTVEGTSNPNLYWYRQAAGRGLQLLFYSVGIGQISSEVPQNLSASRPQDRQFILSSKKLLLSDSGFYLCAWGLLVDTQYFGPGTRLTVL.